A selection of T cell receptor beta chains follows, all from one sample in a study of OX40 agonist ivuxolimab in advanced cancers. The table came from immunoSEQ multiplex PCR; TCRdb's copy has only in-frame clones and leaves some out. The table has 35,000 to 50,000 clones, 75% to 90% seen once. The input for sequencing was CD4+ or CD8+ T cells sorted from blood, taken in a trial of the OX40 agonist ivuxolimab. Source of these receptors: an adult with an advanced solid tumor such as melanoma, head and neck, liver or kidney cancer. CDR3s include the opening cysteine and the closing phenylalanine or tryptophan. A D gene is named only where the DNA matches it firmly. Where a row states a size, it is once, few, many or the class of an expanded clone; other rows omit it.

clone size	D gene	CDR3 length	V gene	J gene	CDR3 protein	CDR3 DNA
-	TRBD1	15	TRBV2	TRBJ1-4	CASTERDRVNEKLFF	TGTGCCAGCACCGAGCGGGACAGGGTTAATGAAAAACTGTTTTTT
-	-	12	TRBV2	TRBJ2-7	CASSRGSHEQYF	TGTGCCAGCAGTCGGGGGTCCCACGAGCAGTACTTC
-	TRBD1	15	TRBV6-5	TRBJ2-2	CASSTDRGLTGELFF	TGTGCCAGCAGTACCGACAGGGGGCTAACCGGGGAGCTGTTTTTT
-	-	16	TRBV18	TRBJ1-1	CASSPDGTRMNTEAFF	TGTGCCAGCTCACCTGACGGGACACGCATGAACACTGAAGCTTTCTTT
-	TRBD2	16	TRBV5-1	TRBJ2-5	CASSLARAGRQETQYF	TGCGCCAGCAGCTTGGCCCGAGCGGGGCGCCAAGAGACCCAGTACTTC
-	-	14	TRBV5-1	TRBJ1-4	CASSLVSGLEKLFF	TGCGCCAGCAGCTTGGTGTCAGGGCTTGAAAAACTGTTTTTT
-	-	15	TRBV7-9	TRBJ2-1	CASSLGESSYNEQFF	TGTGCCAGCAGCTTAGGGGAGAGCTCCTACAATGAGCAGTTCTTC
-	-	14	TRBV27	TRBJ1-5	CASSWQGSNQPQHF	TGTGCCAGCAGTTGGCAGGGCAGCAATCAGCCCCAGCATTTT
once	TRBD2	16	TRBV7-8	TRBJ2-3	CASSFVAGPGTDTQYF	TGTGCCAGCAGCTTTGTAGCGGGGCCCGGCACAGATACGCAGTATTTT
-	-	14	TRBV18	TRBJ1-1	CASSPGHPGAEAFF	TGTGCCAGCTCACCCGGACACCCGGGCGCTGAAGCTTTCTTT
-	TRBD2	15	TRBV18	TRBJ2-5	CASSPPGLLSQTQYF	TGTGCCAGCTCACCACCGGGACTACTTTCACAGACCCAGTACTTC
-	-	17	TRBV4-1	TRBJ2-5	CASSQDGGTANGETQYF	TGCGCCAGCAGCCAAGACGGAGGGACGGCCAACGGGGAGACCCAGTACTTC
-	TRBD1	14	TRBV6-1	TRBJ1-2	CASSEGGGTDGYTF	TGTGCCAGCAGTGAAGGCGGAGGGACAGATGGCTACACCTTC
-	TRBD2	15	TRBV10-3	TRBJ2-1	CAIRPSGEDYNEQFF	TGTGCCATCAGACCGAGCGGGGAGGACTACAATGAGCAGTTCTTC
-	TRBD1	16	TRBV10-3	TRBJ2-1	CAISDLAGTGAHEQFF	TGTGCCATCAGTGATTTAGCGGGGACAGGGGCCCATGAGCAGTTCTTC
-	-	17	TRBV27	TRBJ2-7	CASSLRTFTDGPYEQYF	TGTGCCAGCAGTTTACGGACCTTTACGGACGGACCCTACGAGCAGTACTTC
-	-	14	TRBV6-1	TRBJ2-2	CAGRLGWGTGELFF	TGTGCCGGCCGACTGGGTTGGGGGACCGGGGAGCTGTTTTTT
-	-	14	TRBV30	TRBJ1-3	CAWSVGMSGNTIYF	TGTGCCTGGAGTGTCGGGATGTCCGGAAACACCATATATTTT
-	TRBD2	16	TRBV27	TRBJ2-5	CASSLFGGRDQETQYF	TGTGCCAGCAGTTTATTTGGCGGGAGGGACCAAGAGACCCAGTACTTC
-	-	17	TRBV9	TRBJ1-5	CASSVGGGVGVDQPQHF	TGTGCCAGCAGCGTAGGGGGAGGGGTGGGCGTGGATCAGCCCCAGCATTTT
-	-	15	TRBV27	TRBJ2-3	CASSLQDSDTDTQYF	TGTGCCAGCAGTTTACAGGACAGCGACACAGATACGCAGTATTTT
once	-	13	TRBV7-2	TRBJ1-1	CASSLYMNTEAFF	TGTGCCAGCAGCTTATATATGAACACTGAAGCTTTCTTT
-	-	13	TRBV2	TRBJ2-4	CASNAAAKNIQYF	TGTGCCAGCAACGCCGCTGCCAAAAACATTCAGTACTTC
-	-	14	TRBV28	TRBJ2-1	CASSLDPSYNEQFF	TGTGCCAGCAGTTTAGATCCTAGCTACAATGAGCAGTTCTTC
once	-	13	TRBV30	TRBJ2-2	CAWSVEVPGELFF	TGTGCCTGGAGTGTCGAAGTCCCCGGGGAGCTGTTTTTT
once	-	15	TRBV18	TRBJ1-2	CASSPQEGMDYGYTF	TGTGCCAGCTCACCACAGGAGGGGATGGACTATGGCTACACCTTC
-	TRBD1	15	TRBV5-6	TRBJ1-6	CASSLDRGSISPLHF	TGTGCCAGCAGCTTGGACAGGGGAAGTATTTCACCCCTCCACTTT
-	-	16	TRBV27	TRBJ1-4	CASSLSRHPTNEKLFF	TGTGCCAGCAGTTTGTCCAGGCACCCAACTAATGAAAAACTGTTTTTT
-	-	16	TRBV4-1	TRBJ2-5	CASSQDRGREQETQYF	TGCGCCAGCAGCCAAGATCGAGGCAGGGAACAAGAGACCCAGTACTTC
-	TRBD1	14	TRBV5-1	TRBJ1-1	CASSTGTGMSEAFF	TGCGCCAGCAGCACAGGGACAGGGATGTCTGAAGCTTTCTTT
-	-	12	TRBV10-3	TRBJ2-2	CATKTRRGELFF	TGTGCCACCAAGACTAGGCGCGGGGAGCTGTTTTTT
-	-	13	TRBV6-5	TRBJ2-7	CASTTRGLYEQYF	TGTGCCAGCACCACCCGAGGGCTCTACGAGCAGTACTTC
-	-	13	TRBV27	TRBJ1-1	CASAGDGDTEAFF	TGTGCCAGCGCAGGGGACGGGGACACTGAAGCTTTCTTT
-	TRBD2	14	TRBV5-1	TRBJ2-5	CASSSPRGQETQYF	TGCGCCAGCAGCTCACCGCGGGGGCAAGAGACCCAGTACTTC
-	TRBD2	15	TRBV4-3	TRBJ2-1	CASSQDPQTGGEQFF	TGCGCCAGCAGCCAAGATCCGCAGACGGGGGGTGAGCAGTTCTTC
-	-	14	TRBV19	TRBJ1-5	CASKSTDSDQPQHF	TGTGCCAGTAAGTCGACAGATAGCGATCAGCCCCAGCATTTT
-	-	15	TRBV4-1	TRBJ1-1	CASSQLPQGFTEAFF	TGCGCCAGCAGCCAACTTCCTCAGGGTTTCACTGAAGCTTTCTTT
once	-	14	TRBV6-5	TRBJ2-2	CASSYAENTGELFF	TGTGCCAGCAGTTATGCTGAAAACACCGGGGAGCTGTTTTTT
-	-	11	TRBV28	TRBJ1-1	CASGSGPEAFF	TGTGCCAGCGGCTCCGGGCCTGAAGCTTTCTTT
-	-	14	TRBV30	TRBJ1-2	CAWSVLNRNYGYTF	TGTGCCTGGAGTGTACTTAACAGAAACTATGGCTACACCTTC
-	TRBD2	15	TRBV28	TRBJ2-7	CASSLASGSAYEQYF	TGTGCCAGCAGTTTAGCGAGCGGGAGTGCCTACGAGCAGTACTTC
-	TRBD1	17	TRBV7-3	TRBJ1-6	CASSPTMTGPDRSPLHF	TGTGCCAGCAGCCCAACTATGACAGGGCCGGATCGTTCACCCCTCCACTTT
-	TRBD1	13	TRBV30	TRBJ2-1	CAWTGQVYNEQFF	TGTGCCTGGACGGGACAGGTCTACAATGAGCAGTTCTTC
-	TRBD2	14	TRBV7-9	TRBJ2-7	CASSLLAGASEQYF	TGTGCCAGCAGCTTACTAGCGGGAGCATCCGAGCAGTACTTC
-	TRBD1	16	TRBV19	TRBJ2-2	CASSIFRDSSAGELFF	TGTGCCAGTAGTATCTTCCGGGACAGCTCTGCCGGGGAGCTGTTTTTT
-	-	19	TRBV6-4	TRBJ2-5	CASSDSGPMSTGPQETQYF	TGTGCCAGCAGTGACTCTGGCCCTATGAGTACAGGGCCCCAAGAGACCCAGTACTTC
-	TRBD1	15	TRBV6-6	TRBJ2-1	CASSAVGQEGYEQFF	TGTGCCAGCAGTGCAGTGGGACAGGAAGGATATGAGCAGTTCTTC
-	TRBD1	14	TRBV6-1	TRBJ2-2	CASSGGQPTGELFF	TGTGCCAGCAGTGGGGGACAGCCTACCGGGGAGCTGTTTTTT
-	TRBD2	16	TRBV19	TRBJ2-5	CASSALLAGNQETQYF	TGTGCCAGTAGTGCCCTACTAGCGGGGAATCAAGAGACCCAGTACTTC
-	TRBD2	16	TRBV7-2	TRBJ2-3	CASSAVAGGLTDTQYF	TGTGCCAGCAGCGCCGTAGCGGGAGGGCTCACAGATACGCAGTATTTT